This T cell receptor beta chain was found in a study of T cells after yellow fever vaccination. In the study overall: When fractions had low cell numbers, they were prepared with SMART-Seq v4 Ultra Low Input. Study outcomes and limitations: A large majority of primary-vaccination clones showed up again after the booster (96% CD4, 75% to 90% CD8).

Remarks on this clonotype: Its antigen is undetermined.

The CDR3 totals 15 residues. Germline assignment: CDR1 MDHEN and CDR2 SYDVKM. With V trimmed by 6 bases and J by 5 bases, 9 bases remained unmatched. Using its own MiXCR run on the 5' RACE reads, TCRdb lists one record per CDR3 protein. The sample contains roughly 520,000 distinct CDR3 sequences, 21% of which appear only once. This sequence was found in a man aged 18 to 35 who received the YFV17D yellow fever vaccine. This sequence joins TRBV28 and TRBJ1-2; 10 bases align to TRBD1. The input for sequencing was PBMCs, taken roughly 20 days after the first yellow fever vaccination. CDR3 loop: CASSSTRTGGYGYTF. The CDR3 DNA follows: TGTGCCAGCAGCTCAACTAGGACAGGGGGATATGGCTACACCTTC.